This T cell receptor (beta chain) was captured by sequencing in a study of T cells after yellow fever vaccination. TCRdb reprocessed the 5' RACE reads with MiXCR, giving one entry per CDR3 protein. This table holds 300,000 to 350,000 distinct CDR3 sequences, over 3.5% found once. Germline lookup yields CDR1 MNHEY and CDR2 SVGEGT. The length of the CDR3 is 17 residues. V was clipped by 8 bases and J by 5 bases; unmatched bases: 11. This clonotype was seen ten or more times. The source of this sequence is a man aged 18 to 30 who received the YFV17D yellow fever vaccine. The V call is TRBV6-2 or TRBV6-3, the J call TRBJ2-1; 14 bases are shared with TRBD2. Specimen: PBMCs, collected 15 days after the yellow fever booster vaccination. Written as DNA, the CDR3 is TGTGCCAGCGGTCGACTAGCGGGGGGGCCATCTGACAATGAGCAGTTCTTC. Amino acids: CASGRLAGGPSDNEQFF.